This T cell receptor beta chain comes out of a study of OX40 agonist ivuxolimab in advanced cancers. For the study at large: It was ivuxolimab, an agonistic anti-OX40 (CD134) antibody, that patients were treated with. Three partial responders included one hepatocellular carcinoma patient and two cutaneous melanoma patients. A diagnosis of hepatocellular carcinoma, melanoma, renal cell or head and neck cancer was present in dose-escalation patients.

Germline lookup yields CDR1 SGHAT and CDR2 FQNNGV. This CDR3 is built from 16 residues. Libraries were prepared by immunoSEQ multiplex PCR; TCRdb keeps only in-frame clonotypes and omits some of them. The data contain tens of thousands of clones, more than 85% of them singletons. The chain has TRBV11-2 and TRBJ2-5; the match to TRBD2 covers 9 bases. The end of the DNA is better explained by TRBJ2-7, so the J call may be wrong. The sample in question was CD4+ or CD8+ T cells sorted from blood, obtained in a trial of the OX40 agonist ivuxolimab. This TCR came from an adult with an advanced solid tumor such as melanoma, head and neck, liver or kidney cancer. CDR3 region: CASSLNGLAGSYEQYF. The CDR3 DNA reads TGTGCCAGCAGCTTAAACGGGCTAGCGGGAAGCTACGAGCAGTACTTC.